Detailed here is one T cell receptor beta chain. The data stem from a study of blood T cell repertoires in COVID-19. For the study at large: The United States, Italy and Spain were the sources of the acute and convalescent COVID-19 samples. The cDNA or gDNA used as material had been derived from T cells, B-cell-depleted T cells, or PBMCs.

Per germline, CDR1 DFQATT and CDR2 SNEGSKA (reference sequence). This CDR3 is built from 18 residues. V shed 3 bases, J shed 9 bases, and the junction held 23 bases outside the gene matches. Authors' processing steps: Reference gene primers were amplified, and this amplification served to estimate nucleated cell counts. Only in-frame clones appear in the TCRdb table, and some are missing; sequencing was by immunoSEQ multiplex PCR. The D gene and trimming were derived from the DNA, and the V and J assignments and clone size from that table. The table lists about 250,000 clones, nearly 90% of them singletons.

This TCR was sampled from a man aged 18 to 30 with active or convalescent COVID-19. Sequences were obtained from peripheral blood. The chain joins TRBV20-1 to TRBJ2-7, with 10 bases lining up with TRBD2. CDR3 DNA: TGCAGTGCTAGTGTCTTCCTAGCGGGAGAAGCGGACCCCCCGGGGCAGTACTTC. It encodes CSASVFLAGEADPPGQYF.